This T cell receptor beta chain comes out of a study of blood T cell repertoires in COVID-19. The germline V gene has CDR1 MNHEY and CDR2 SVGEGT. V was trimmed by 2 bases and J by 4 bases, leaving 8 bases between them. The CDR3 has 13 amino acids. Sequencing was performed with immunoSEQ multiplex PCR; in TCRdb, only in-frame clones are kept and a portion is missing. Of around 28,000 clones listed, approximately 92% are singletons. The chain uses TRBV6-2 or TRBV6-3 and TRBJ1-1; D may be TRBD1 (5 bases). The sequenced sample was peripheral blood. The clonotype was recovered from a human donor with acute or convalescent COVID-19. The donor label of this sample is uncertain. CDR3 nucleotide sequence: TGTGCCAGCAGTTACCCCGGGGGCACTGAAGCTTTCTTT. Translated: CASSYPGGTEAFF.